This TCR beta chain was observed in a study of control samples from healthy donors and cancer patients. The CDR3 consists of 15 residues. Germline V gene sequence: CDR1 MNHNS, CDR2 SASEGT. V lost 1 base, J lost 5 bases, and 12 bases lay in between. Assay: immunoSEQ multiplex PCR; the TCRdb copy retains only in-frame clones and omits some. This table has about 180,000 clones, approximately 94% appearing once. This sequence originates from a woman under 30 in good health. The chain is built from TRBV6-1 and TRBJ2-1; a possible D gene is TRBD2 (6 bases). The specimen was blood. The DNA for the CDR3 is TGTGCCAGCAGTGAAGAAGGGACTTTGAACAATGAGCAGTTCTTC. Amino acid sequence: CASSEEGTLNNEQFF.